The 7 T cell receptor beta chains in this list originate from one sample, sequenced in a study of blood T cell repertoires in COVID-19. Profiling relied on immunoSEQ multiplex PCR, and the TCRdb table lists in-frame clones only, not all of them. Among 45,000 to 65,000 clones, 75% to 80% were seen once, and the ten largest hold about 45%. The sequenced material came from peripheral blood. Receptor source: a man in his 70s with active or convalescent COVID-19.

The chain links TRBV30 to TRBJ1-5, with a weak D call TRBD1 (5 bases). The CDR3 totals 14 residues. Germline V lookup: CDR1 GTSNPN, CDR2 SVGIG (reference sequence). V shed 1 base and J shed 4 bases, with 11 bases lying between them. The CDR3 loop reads CAWSADSVNQPQHF. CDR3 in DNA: TGTGCCTGGAGTGCCGACAGTGTAAATCAGCCCCAGCATTTT.

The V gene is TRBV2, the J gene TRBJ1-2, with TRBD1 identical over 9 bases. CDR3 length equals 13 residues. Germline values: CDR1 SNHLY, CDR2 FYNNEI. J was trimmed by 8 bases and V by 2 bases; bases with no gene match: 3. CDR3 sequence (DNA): TGTGCCAGCAGTGAACTACAGGGGGCCGGCTACACCTTC. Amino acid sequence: CASSELQGAGYTF.

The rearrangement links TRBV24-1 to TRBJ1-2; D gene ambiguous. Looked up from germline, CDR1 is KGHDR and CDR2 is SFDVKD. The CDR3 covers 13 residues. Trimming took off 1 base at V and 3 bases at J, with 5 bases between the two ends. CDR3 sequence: CATSDFRDYGYTF. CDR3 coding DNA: TGTGCCACCAGTGATTTCCGGGACTATGGCTACACCTTC.

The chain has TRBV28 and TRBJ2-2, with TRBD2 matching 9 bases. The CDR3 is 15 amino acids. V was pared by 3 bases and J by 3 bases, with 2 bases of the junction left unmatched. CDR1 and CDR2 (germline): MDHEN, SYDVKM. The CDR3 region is CASSFLAGDTGELFF. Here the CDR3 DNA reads TGTGCCAGCAGTTTCTTAGCGGGAGACACCGGGGAGCTGTTTTTT. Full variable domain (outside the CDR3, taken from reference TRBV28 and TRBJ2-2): DVKVTQSSRYLVKRTGEKVFLECVQDMDHENMFWYRQDPGLGLRLIYFSYDVKMKEKGDIPEGYSVSREKKERFSLILESASTNQTSMYLCASSFLAGDTGELFFGEGSRLTVL.

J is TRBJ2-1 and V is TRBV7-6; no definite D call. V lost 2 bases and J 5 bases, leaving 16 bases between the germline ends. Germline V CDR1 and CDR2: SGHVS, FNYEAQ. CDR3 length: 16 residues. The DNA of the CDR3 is TGTGCCAGCAGCTTATTGCGGTCTTCAAGCGACAATGAGCAGTTCTTC. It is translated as CASSLLRSSSDNEQFF. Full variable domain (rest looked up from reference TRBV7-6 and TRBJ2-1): GAGVSQSPRYKVTKRGQDVALRCDPISGHVSLYWYRQALGQGPEFLTYFNYEAQQDKSGLPNDRFSAERPEGSISTLTIQRTEQRDSAMYRCASSLLRSSSDNEQFFGPGTRLTVL.

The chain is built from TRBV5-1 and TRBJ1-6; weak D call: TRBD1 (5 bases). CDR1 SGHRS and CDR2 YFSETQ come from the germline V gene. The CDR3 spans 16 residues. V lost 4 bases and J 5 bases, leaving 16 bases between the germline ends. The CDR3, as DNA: TGCGCCAGCAGCCCTCAGCAGGGACTGGATAATTCACCCCTCCACTTT. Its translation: CASSPQQGLDNSPLHF.

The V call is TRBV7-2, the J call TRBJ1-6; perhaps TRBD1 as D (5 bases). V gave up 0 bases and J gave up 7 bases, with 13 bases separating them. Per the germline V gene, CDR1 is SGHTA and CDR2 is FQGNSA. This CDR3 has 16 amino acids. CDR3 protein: CASSLAPPRGNSPLHF. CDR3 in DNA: TGTGCCAGCAGCTTAGCGCCGCCCCGGGGGAATTCACCCCTCCACTTT.